A selection of T cell receptor beta chains follows, all from one sample in a study of T cell repertoires in cytomegalovirus infection. TCRdb reprocessed the reads via MiXCR and lists one record per CDR3 protein. This table has a few hundred thousand distinct CDR3 sequences, 22% appearing once. Their antigen targets remain unknown. The input for sequencing was cultured PBMCs, taken from culture after CMV antigen stimulation. Receptors were obtained from a human donor in good health (CMV status not recorded). Some clones in this sample may be carry-over from other donors' samples. Both conserved end residues are trimmed from each CDR3.

J gene | V gene | CDR3 protein
TRBJ2-1 | TRBV24-1 | ATSGLRDRAYNEQF
TRBJ2-7 | TRBV4-2 | ASSQGGLAGQGPEQY
TRBJ2-7 | TRBV28 | ASSFSTGYEQY
TRBJ1-2 | TRBV13 | ASSPRAGMIYGYT
TRBJ2-5 | TRBV28 | ATQDRNQETQY
TRBJ1-6 | TRBV30 | AWRGRGSPLH
TRBJ1-3 | TRBV28 | ASSHLPSSSGNTIY
TRBJ2-1 | TRBV7-2 | ASSRGPPGAEQF
TRBJ1-5 | TRBV6-8 | ASRGLGRVYQPQH
TRBJ2-1 | TRBV7-6 | ASSLVWGRGQDEQF
TRBJ2-7 | TRBV7-2 | ASSSDRGGTSSYEQY
TRBJ2-1 | TRBV11-1 | ASSLLMRSSYNEQF
TRBJ2-7 | TRBV7-2 | ASSLPQGKEPSYEQY
TRBJ2-5 | TRBV6-2/TRBV6-3 | ASSYGQASETQY
TRBJ1-1 | TRBV4-1 | ASSRFGTEAF
TRBJ1-3 | TRBV7-9 | ASSSDQGYSGNTIY
TRBJ1-4 | TRBV12-3/TRBV12-4 | ASTGVGSRSGKLF
TRBJ2-7 | TRBV6-6 | ASSYSTGGIYEQY
TRBJ2-1 | TRBV10-3 | AISGRTGASNEQF
TRBJ2-5 | TRBV7-9 | ASSLTSGEETQY
TRBJ2-1 | TRBV12-3/TRBV12-4 | ASNGRSYNEQF
TRBJ2-1 | TRBV7-8 | ASNSNNEQF
TRBJ2-1 | TRBV7-2 | ASSLRGLALVNEKEF
TRBJ2-3 | TRBV30 | ALDSSSTDTQY